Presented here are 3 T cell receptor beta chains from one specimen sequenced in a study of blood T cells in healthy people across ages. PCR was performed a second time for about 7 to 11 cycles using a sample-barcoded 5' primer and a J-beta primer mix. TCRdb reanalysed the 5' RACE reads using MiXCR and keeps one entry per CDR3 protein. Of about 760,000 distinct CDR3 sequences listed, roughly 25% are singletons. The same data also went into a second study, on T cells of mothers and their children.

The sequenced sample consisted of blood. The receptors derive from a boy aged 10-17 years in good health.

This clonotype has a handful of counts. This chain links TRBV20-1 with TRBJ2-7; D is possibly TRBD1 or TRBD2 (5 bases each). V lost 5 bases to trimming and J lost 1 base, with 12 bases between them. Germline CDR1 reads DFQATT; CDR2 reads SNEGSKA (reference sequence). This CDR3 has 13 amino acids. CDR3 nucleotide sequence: TGCAGTGCTGTAGGGACGAAATCCTACGAGCAGTACTTC. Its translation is CSAVGTKSYEQYF.

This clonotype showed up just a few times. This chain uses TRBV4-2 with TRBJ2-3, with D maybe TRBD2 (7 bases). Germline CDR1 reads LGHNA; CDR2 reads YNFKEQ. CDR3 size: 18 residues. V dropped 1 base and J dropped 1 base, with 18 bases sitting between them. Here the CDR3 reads CASSQASIRGGGTDTQYF. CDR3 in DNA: TGTGCCAGCAGCCAAGCTTCGATCAGGGGAGGGGGCACAGATACGCAGTATTTT.

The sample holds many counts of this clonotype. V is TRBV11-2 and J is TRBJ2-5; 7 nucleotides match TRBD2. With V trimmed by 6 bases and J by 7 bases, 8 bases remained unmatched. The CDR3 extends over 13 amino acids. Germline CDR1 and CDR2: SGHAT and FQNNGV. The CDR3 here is CASRGGAWGTQYF. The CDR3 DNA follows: TGTGCCAGCAGGGGAGGGGCCTGGGGGACCCAGTACTTC.